The clone carrying this T cell receptor (beta chain) was seen a few times. The germline gives CDR1 DFQATT, CDR2 SNEGSKA (reference sequence). V shed 5 bases and J shed 2 bases, with 24 bases lying between them. This CDR3 spans 17 amino acids. Single TCR cDNA molecules each had their own unique molecular identifier. TCRdb called the 5' RACE reads again in MiXCR, with one record for every CDR3 protein. The sample yields 14,000 to 15,000 distinct CDR3 sequences, approximately 10% seen once. This specimen comes from a study of spatial heterogeneity in lung cancer. Study in general: Detection consistently captured more beta-chain sequences than alpha-chain sequences. There were, on average, more than 9.5 raw-read appearances for each unique TCR and UMI combination.

Time point in this sample: sample taken at primary tumor resection. Whole RNA from tumor, nontumor lung or frozen PBMC was sequenced unsorted. There were approximately 69 donors, all of them untreated patients with early-stage non-small cell lung cancer. This chain connects TRBV20-1 to TRBJ2-5; tentatively, D is TRBD2 (7 bases). The receptor was derived from a female donor with early-stage non-small cell lung cancer. This material consisted of PBMCs, taken at surgery. Here the CDR3 DNA reads TGCAGTGCTCCAGAAGACCGGAGGCGGGGGCTACAAGAGACCCAGTACTTC. It encodes CSAPEDRRRGLQETQYF.